This T cell receptor (beta chain) was captured by sequencing in a study of long-term antiretroviral therapy in people with HIV. Whole-study findings and limits: When set beside controls, HIV repertoires had CDR3 length ranges that were narrower.

As to this clone: Its antigen remains unidentified.

This CDR3 is 18 amino acids long. CDR1 is GTSNPN and CDR2 is SVGIG in the germline V gene (reference sequence). J was trimmed by 3 bases and V by 4 bases; bases with no gene match: 16. Samples were assayed with immunoSEQ v3.0 at survey level. Method: immunoSEQ multiplex PCR; TCRdb's copy keeps in-frame clones and lacks some. This table has about 30,000 clones, 75% to 95% appearing once. The gene calls are TRBV30 and TRBJ1-3; 9 bases map to TRBD1. The TCR sequence derives from a woman aged 40 to 55 with HIV. Sequenced here: unsorted PBMCs, sampled 5.2 years after starting antiretroviral therapy. DNA for the CDR3: TGTGCCTGGAACCCCAGGGCTGAGATGGACAGGGGTGGAAACACCATATATTTT. It codes for CAWNPRAEMDRGGNTIYF.